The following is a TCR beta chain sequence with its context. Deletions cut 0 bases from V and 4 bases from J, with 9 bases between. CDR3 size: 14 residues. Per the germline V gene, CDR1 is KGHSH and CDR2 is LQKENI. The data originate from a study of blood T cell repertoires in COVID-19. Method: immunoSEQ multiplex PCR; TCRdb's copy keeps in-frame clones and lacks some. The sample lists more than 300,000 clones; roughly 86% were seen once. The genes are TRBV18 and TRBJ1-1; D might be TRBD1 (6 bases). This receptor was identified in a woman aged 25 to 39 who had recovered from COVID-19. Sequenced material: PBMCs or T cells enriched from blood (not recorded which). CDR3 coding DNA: TGTGCCAGCTCACCACCGGCAGGGGTCACTGAAGCTTTCTTT. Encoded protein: CASSPPAGVTEAFF. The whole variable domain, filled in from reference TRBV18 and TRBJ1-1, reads NAGVMQNPRHLVRRRGQEARLRCSPMKGHSHVYWYRQLPEEGLKFMVYLQKENIIDESGMPKERFSAEFPKEGPSILRIQQVVRGDSAAYFCASSPPAGVTEAFFGQGTRLTVV.